Presented here are 21 T cell receptor beta chains from one specimen sequenced in a study of cytomegalovirus exposure and HLA in healthy donors. The PCR had 60 Vbeta and 13 Jbeta primers. TCRdb keeps only in-frame clones here, not all; method: immunoSEQ multiplex PCR. This repertoire shows roughly 97,000 clones, nearly 80% found once; its top ten account for under 6.5%. The sequenced sample consisted of PBMCs. The receptor source for this set is a man between 60 and 75 years old in good health and CMV-seropositive.

The rearrangement uses TRBV7-2 and TRBJ1-2, with D possibly TRBD1 on 5 matching bases. The V and J ends lost 3 bases and 6 bases respectively, with 11 bases between them. CDR1 SGHTA and CDR2 FQGNSA come from the germline V gene. This CDR3 contains 13 residues. The CDR3 sequence: CASSFRQGDGYTF. In DNA form, the CDR3 reads TGTGCCAGCAGCTTCAGGCAGGGCGATGGCTACACCTTC.

This chain uses TRBV7-6 with TRBJ1-3, with 7 bases that match TRBD1. J lost 0 bases, V lost 0 bases, and 2 bases had no gene match. The CDR3 is 16 residues long. Germline assignment: CDR1 SGHVS and CDR2 FNYEAQ. The CDR3 protein is CASSLATGSSGNTIYF. CDR3 nucleotides: TGTGCCAGCAGCTTAGCGACAGGGAGCTCTGGAAACACCATATATTTT.

Turning to this clone: At one end the junction does not follow the germline gene, possibly because of a read error. The chain joins TRBV7-9 to TRBJ2-1; 12 nucleotides line up with TRBD2. Looked up from germline, CDR1 is SEHNR and CDR2 is FQNEAQ (reference sequence). The CDR3 runs 15 residues. The CDR3 bases are TGTTCCAGCAGCAAGACTAGCGGGAGCTACAATGAGCAGTTCTTC. Encoded protein: CSSSKTSGSYNEQFF.

The chain joins TRBV10-2 to TRBJ2-1, with 11 bases lining up with TRBD2. The CDR3 sequence is 15 residues long. Germline V gene lookup returns CDR1 WSHSY and CDR2 SAAADI. V gave up 8 bases and J gave up 5 bases; unmatched junction bases: 8. CDR3 DNA sequence: TGCGCCAGCGGTTCACTAGCGGGGGATAACAATGAGCAGTTCTTC. Translated: CASGSLAGDNNEQFF.

The chain is built from TRBV10-3 and TRBJ1-1, with D tentatively TRBD1 (5 bases). Germline V CDR1 and CDR2: ENHRY, SYGVKD. Between the trimmed V and J ends, which lost 4 bases and 5 bases, there was a span of 8 bases. This CDR3 has 12 amino acids. The DNA of the CDR3 is TGTGCCATCAGTGGTGCAGGGACTGAAGCTTTCTTT. This encodes CAISGAGTEAFF.

This clone was seen once. The chain couples TRBV30 to TRBJ1-2, with D maybe TRBD1 (5 bases). From germline, CDR1 is GTSNPN and CDR2 SVGIG (reference sequence). CDR3 length: 13 amino acids. Trimming left V 0 bases short and J 5 bases short, with 10 bases between. The CDR3 protein is CAWSVIGQYGYTF. CDR3 in DNA: TGTGCCTGGAGTGTAATAGGACAATATGGCTACACCTTC.

The chain has TRBV5-1 and TRBJ1-2, with TRBD1 as a possible D gene (6 bases). The length of the CDR3 is 17 residues. Germline V gene data show CDR1 as SGHRS and CDR2 as YFSETQ. V lost 0 bases to trimming and J lost 8 bases, with 23 bases between them. The CDR3, as DNA: TGCGCCAGCAGCTTGGCCTTGGACAGAAAGTCGAGTTCGGGCTACACCTTC. This gives the protein CASSLALDRKSSSGYTF. The full variable domain, its missing parts supplied by reference TRBV5-1 and TRBJ1-2, is KAGVTQTPRYLIKTRGQQVTLSCSPISGHRSVSWYQQTPGQGLQFLFEYFSETQRNKGNFPGRFSGRQFSNSRSEMNVSTLELGDSALYLCASSLALDRKSSSGYTFGSGTRLTVV.

The V and J genes are TRBV4-3 and TRBJ2-3; D is unclear. This CDR3 is 15 amino acids long. Deletions cut 3 bases from V and 0 bases from J, with 10 bases between. CDR1 is LGHNA and CDR2 is YSLEER in the germline V gene. For the CDR3, the DNA is TGCGCCAGCAGCCAGAACCAGTTTAGCACAGATACGCAGTATTTT. This sequence encodes CASSQNQFSTDTQYF.

This clone was recorded a few times. The chain joins TRBV5-1 to TRBJ1-1; maybe TRBD1 (6 bases). V was clipped by 5 bases and J by 1 base, with 12 bases between them. Germline lookup yields CDR1 SGHRS and CDR2 YFSETQ. The CDR3 consists of 14 residues. The CDR3 sequence is CASSDQGSNTEAFF. The CDR3 coding sequence is TGCGCCAGCAGTGATCAGGGGTCGAACACTGAAGCTTTCTTT.

J is TRBJ2-3 and V is TRBV5-8, with 11 bases lining up with TRBD2. V dropped 4 bases and J dropped 3; count of bases not matched to a gene: 13. The CDR3 sequence is 18 residues long. Germline V gene sequence: CDR1 SGHTS, CDR2 YDEGEE. Here the CDR3 DNA reads TGTGCCAGCAGCGGGGGCCGTACTAGCGGGGGTGGGACAGATACGCAGTATTTT. Protein sequence: CASSGGRTSGGGTDTQYF. Full variable domain (missing parts from reference TRBV5-8 and TRBJ2-3): EAGVTQSPTHLIKTRGQQATLRCSPISGHTSVYWYQQALGLGLQFLLWYDEGEERNRGNFPPRFSGRQFPNYSSELNVNALELEDSALYLCASSGGRTSGGGTDTQYFGPGTRLTVL.

This chain connects TRBV18 to TRBJ1-1, with 7 bases that match TRBD1. Trimming took 3 bases from V and 1 from J; bases not matched to a gene: 5. Looked up from germline, CDR1 is KGHSH and CDR2 is LQKENI. The CDR3 extends over 15 amino acids. The CDR3 bases are TGTGCCAGCTCACCCTACAGGGGTACGAACACTGAAGCTTTCTTT. Its translation: CASSPYRGTNTEAFF.

This clone appeared once. The chain links TRBV19 to TRBJ2-3, with TRBD1 matching 10 bases. V lost 7 bases and J lost 0; bases outside the gene matches: 4. Germline V gene data show CDR1 as LNHDA and CDR2 as SQIVND (reference sequence). The CDR3 loop spans 15 amino acids. The CDR3 bases are TGTGCCAGTATCCGACAGGGGGCTAGCACAGATACGCAGTATTTT. Protein: CASIRQGASTDTQYF.

The chain combines TRBV10-2 with TRBJ1-5, with TRBD1 matching over 8 bases. The germline gives CDR1 WSHSY, CDR2 SAAADI. This CDR3 is 14 amino acids long. The ends lost 6 bases at V and 7 bases at J; junction bases unmatched: 8. CDR3 DNA sequence: TGCGCCAGCAGCTACGGACAGGGAGGGCAGCCCCAGCATTTT. Its translation is CASSYGQGGQPQHF.

This clone was seen a single time. Mismatch with germline at one junction end may stem from a read error. This chain joins TRBV28 and TRBJ2-5; D remains ambiguous. The CDR3 runs 13 residues. Germline CDR1 is MDHEN and CDR2 is SYDVKM. The CDR3 DNA is TGTGCCAGCAGTTTAGACACTCAAGCGACCCAGTACTTC. It is translated as CASSLDTQATQYF. Looking up the rest from reference TRBV28 and TRBJ2-5 gives the full variable domain: DVKVTQSSRYLVKRTGEKVFLECVQDMDHENMFWYRQDPGLGLRLIYFSYDVKMKEKGDIPEGYSVSREKKERFSLILESASTNQTSMYLCASSLDTQATQYFGPGTRLLVL.

The chain carries TRBV28 and TRBJ1-1; TRBD1 is a possible D gene (5 bases). The CDR3 is made up of 14 amino acids. V was trimmed by 8 bases and J by 3 bases, leaving 16 bases between them. Germline V gives CDR1 MDHEN, CDR2 SYDVKM. Here the CDR3 reads CASVPSWGDTEAFF. CDR3 nucleotide sequence: TGTGCCAGCGTCCCCAGTTGGGGCGACACTGAAGCTTTCTTT.

The chain combines TRBV5-1 with TRBJ1-1; D unresolved. V gave up 7 bases and J gave up 2 bases, with 6 bases separating them. The germline V gene encodes CDR1 SGHRS and CDR2 YFSETQ. CDR3 length equals 11 residues. CDR3 protein: CASAQNTEAFF. The DNA of the CDR3 is TGCGCCAGCGCGCAAAACACTGAAGCTTTCTTT.

The gene calls are TRBV5-1 and TRBJ2-2; 9 bases fit TRBD2. The CDR3 spans 17 residues. V was clipped by 2 bases and J by 0 bases; unmatched bases: 5. CDR1 and CDR2 from the germline V gene are SGHRS and YFSETQ. CDR3 protein: CASSFRPSGANTGELFF. CDR3 in DNA: TGCGCCAGCAGCTTCCGGCCTAGCGGGGCGAACACCGGGGAGCTGTTTTTT.

The V and J genes are TRBV4-3 and TRBJ1-2, with 9 bases matching TRBD1. The CDR3 has 14 residues. CDR1 and CDR2 from the germline V gene are LGHNA and YSLEER. The V and J ends lost 4 bases and 7 bases, in that order; junction bases with no gene match: 7. The CDR3 DNA is TGCGCCAGCAGCCTGGGACAGGGAAATTCTGGCTACACCTTC. It translates to CASSLGQGNSGYTF.

To note about this clone: Compared with germline, one end of the junction differs, possibly owing to a read error. V gene TRBV7-9 combines with J gene TRBJ1-5, with 7 bases identical to TRBD1. This CDR3 spans 12 amino acids. CDR1 and CDR2 from the germline V gene are SEHNR and FQNEAQ (reference sequence). CDR3 in amino acids: CSSSDRDQPQHF. CDR3 sequence (DNA): TGTTCCAGCAGCGACAGGGATCAGCCCCAGCATTTT. The full variable domain, completed using reference TRBV7-9 and TRBJ1-5, is DTGVSQNPRHKITKRGQNVTFRCDPISEHNRLYWYRQTLGQGPEFLTYFQNEAQLEKSRLLSDRFSAERPKGSFSTLEIQRTEQGDSAMYLCSSSDRDQPQHFGDGTRLSIL.

This chain connects TRBV11-2 to TRBJ2-7; 9 bases are a match to TRBD1. Germline CDR1 is SGHAT and CDR2 is FQNNGV. The CDR3 runs to 16 residues. V shed 8 bases and J 0 bases; nucleotides not matched to a gene: 11. The CDR3 nucleotides read TGTGCCAGCCGCCCCCCGGGACAGGGCCTCTCCTACGAGCAGTACTTC. Encoded protein: CASRPPGQGLSYEQYF.

The genes are TRBV5-6 and TRBJ2-5; tentatively, D is TRBD1 (5 bases). This CDR3 is built from 13 residues. Germline V gene lookup returns CDR1 SGHDT and CDR2 YYEEEE. The V end was cut by 5 bases, the J end by 4 bases, with 12 bases between. The DNA of the CDR3 is TGTGCCAGCAGGCCGGCAGGGCCAGAGACCCAGTACTTC. This gives the protein CASRPAGPETQYF.